This T cell receptor (beta chain) was sequenced in a study of radiotherapy plus CTLA-4 blockade in lung cancer. Study at large: Objective responses occurred in roughly 20% of patients; around 30% had disease control.

Treatment of patients with chemo-refractory metastatic non-small-cell lung cancer consisted of focal radiation plus CTLA-4 blockade with ipilimumab. With respect to this clone: Its antigen remains unidentified.

This CDR3 comprises 14 residues. Looked up from germline, CDR1 is SGHAT and CDR2 is FQNNGV. Measured with immunoSEQ multiplex PCR; TCRdb has only the in-frame clones, and not every one. Of 80,000 or so clones in the sample, about four fifths were seen once. The study, taken as a whole, reports: Clones of tumor-derived TCRs expanded in blood after radiotherapy plus ipilimumab. Early clone dynamics of blood T cells, plus interferon-beta, reportedly predicted response best.

This chain connects TRBV11-2 to TRBJ2-5; the match to TRBD2 covers 7 bases. The J call may be in error: the DNA end matches TRBJ2-7 better. The sequence derives from a human donor with non-small cell lung cancer who had a partial response to radiotherapy plus ipilimumab. Some clones in this sample may be carry-over from other donors' samples. Sequencing used peripheral blood, obtained from a patient treated with radiotherapy plus ipilimumab. CDR3 sequence (DNA): TGTGCCAGCAGCTTAGATGGGGGGGGAGACGAGCAGTACTTC. As protein: CASSLDGGGDEQYF.